The entry below describes one T cell receptor (beta chain). No antigen is known for it. Treatment meaning: 15 to 20 received Ad26.COV2.S at low or high dose, single or two shots; about 5 received placebo; per-sample allocation not given. At day 63 after the first vaccine or placebo injection, samples were drawn. An 18-55-year-old adult in Boston served as donor. After removal of 5 bases from V and 6 bases from J, the junction contained 12 bases not matched to a gene. The germline V gene encodes CDR1 KGHSH and CDR2 LQKENI. This CDR3 region has 16 residues. The data were obtained in a study of Ad26.COV2.S vaccination and SARS-CoV-2 variants. Study-wide findings and caveats: Participants in the vaccine arm had higher spike-specific TCR breadth; placebo recipients had lower.

Method: immunoSEQ multiplex PCR; TCRdb's copy keeps in-frame clones and lacks some. The data show 350,000 to 500,000 clones, approximately 92% seen once. Sequencing used peripheral blood, obtained in a trial of Ad26.COV2.S vaccine versus placebo. The genes are TRBV18 and TRBJ2-7; TRBD2 matches at 11 bases. This receptor was taken from a person between 18 and 65 years old who received the Ad26.COV2.S COVID-19 vaccine or a placebo. The CDR3 sequence is CASSTTSGKVRGEQYF. The CDR3 DNA reads as TGTGCCAGCTCAACGACTAGCGGGAAAGTAAGGGGCGAGCAGTACTTC.